A selection of T cell receptor beta chains follows, all from one sample in a study of T cell changes during pregnancy in multiple sclerosis. TCRdb keeps only in-frame clones here, not all; method: immunoSEQ multiplex PCR. The repertoire holds approximately 74,000 clones, with 75% to 90% as singletons. The sample in question was peripheral blood, obtained before pregnancy. These receptors originate from a female donor with multiple sclerosis, enrolled in a pregnancy study. Each CDR3 is given with its conserved first and last residue. The D gene is left open where the match is weak.

v_gene,d_gene,j_gene,CDR3aa,CDR3nt
TRBV5-8,-,TRBJ1-2,CASSSTTDPYGYTF,TGTGCCAGCAGCTCTACGACAGATCCCTATGGCTACACCTTC
TRBV5-6,-,TRBJ1-5,CASSRAPIRAQHF,TGTGCCAGCAGCCGGGCCCCCATCAGGGCCCAGCATTTT
TRBV6-1,-,TRBJ2-4,CASSEGIGGSMNIQYF,TGTGCCAGCAGTGAAGGAATAGGGGGATCAATGAACATTCAGTACTTC
TRBV7-9,TRBD1,TRBJ2-3,CASSSPPGQGTDTQYF,TGTGCCAGCAGCTCTCCACCGGGACAGGGCACAGATACGCAGTATTTT
TRBV5-5,TRBD2,TRBJ2-5,CASSLAPSGGGAQYF,TGTGCCAGCAGCTTAGCCCCTAGCGGGGGCGGGGCCCAGTACTTC
TRBV14,-,TRBJ1-2,CASSQVGPPRVPIYGYTF,TGTGCCAGCAGCCAAGTAGGGCCGCCGAGGGTCCCAATCTATGGCTACACCTTC
TRBV2,-,TRBJ2-7,CASSGSRGPYF,TGTGCCAGCAGTGGGTCGAGAGGTCCGTACTTC
TRBV6-5,-,TRBJ1-1,CASSYSKGRVTEAFF,TGTGCCAGCAGTTACTCGAAGGGCAGGGTGACTGAAGCTTTCTTT
TRBV10-3,TRBD1,TRBJ1-1,CAIRSGTGNTEAFF,TGTGCCATCAGGTCCGGGACAGGGAACACTGAAGCTTTCTTT
TRBV7-9,-,TRBJ2-3,CASSFYGGSPGDTQYF,TGTGCCAGCAGCTTTTATGGTGGTTCTCCCGGAGATACGCAGTATTTT
TRBV27,-,TRBJ2-7,CASSLSGEQYF,TGTGCCAGCAGTTTATCCGGCGAGCAGTACTTC
TRBV7-6,TRBD1,TRBJ1-1,CASSLTGTGDTEAFF,TGTGCCAGCAGCTTAACCGGGACAGGCGACACTGAAGCTTTCTTT
TRBV25-1,TRBD2,TRBJ2-2,CASSDPAGGDTGELFF,TGTGCCAGCAGTGACCCAGCGGGGGGGGACACCGGGGAGCTGTTTTTT
TRBV2,-,TRBJ2-1,CASSGQYNEQFF,TGTGCCAGCAGTGGGCAGTACAATGAGCAGTTCTTC
TRBV2,TRBD1,TRBJ1-1,CASMATGFTEAFF,TGTGCCAGCATGGCGACAGGGTTCACTGAAGCTTTCTTT
TRBV18,-,TRBJ1-5,CASSPLGGEPQHF,TGTGCCAGCTCACCGCTGGGGGGAGAGCCCCAGCATTTT
TRBV29-1,TRBD2,TRBJ2-1,CSARTSGALYNEQFF,TGCAGCGCCCGGACTAGCGGGGCGTTATACAATGAGCAGTTCTTC
TRBV18,TRBD1,TRBJ1-5,CASSPTRTGNNQPQHF,TGTGCCAGCTCACCTACAAGGACAGGGAACAATCAGCCCCAGCATTTT
TRBV30,TRBD1,TRBJ1-4,CAWGQGEEKLFF,TGTGCCTGGGGCCAGGGGGAGGAAAAACTGTTTTTT
TRBV20-1,-,TRBJ2-1,CSARVSRGQFF,TGCAGTGCTAGAGTATCGCGGGGTCAGTTCTTC
TRBV29-1,-,TRBJ2-7,CSVVGAYEQYF,TGCAGCGTTGTGGGAGCCTACGAGCAGTACTTC
TRBV7-2,TRBD1,TRBJ1-5,CASSFGTGGQPQHF,TGTGCCAGCAGCTTTGGGACAGGGGGACAGCCCCAGCATTTT